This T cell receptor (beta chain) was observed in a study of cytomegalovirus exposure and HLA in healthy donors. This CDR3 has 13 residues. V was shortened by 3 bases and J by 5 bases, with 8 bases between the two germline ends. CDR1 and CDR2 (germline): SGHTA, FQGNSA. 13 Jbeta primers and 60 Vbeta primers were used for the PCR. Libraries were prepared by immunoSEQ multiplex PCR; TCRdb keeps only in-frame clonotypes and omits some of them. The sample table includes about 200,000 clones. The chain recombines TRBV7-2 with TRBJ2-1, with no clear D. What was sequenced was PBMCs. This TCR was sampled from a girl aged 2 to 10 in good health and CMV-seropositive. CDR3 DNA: TGTGCCAGCAGCTTTAGTTTCAACAATGAGCAGTTCTTC. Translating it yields CASSFSFNNEQFF. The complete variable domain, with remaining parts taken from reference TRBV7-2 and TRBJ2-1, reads GAGVSQSPSNKVTEKGKDVELRCDPISGHTALYWYRQSLGQGLEFLIYFQGNSAPDKSGLPSDRFSAERTGGSVSTLTIQRTQQEDSAVYLCASSFSFNNEQFFGPGTRLTVL.